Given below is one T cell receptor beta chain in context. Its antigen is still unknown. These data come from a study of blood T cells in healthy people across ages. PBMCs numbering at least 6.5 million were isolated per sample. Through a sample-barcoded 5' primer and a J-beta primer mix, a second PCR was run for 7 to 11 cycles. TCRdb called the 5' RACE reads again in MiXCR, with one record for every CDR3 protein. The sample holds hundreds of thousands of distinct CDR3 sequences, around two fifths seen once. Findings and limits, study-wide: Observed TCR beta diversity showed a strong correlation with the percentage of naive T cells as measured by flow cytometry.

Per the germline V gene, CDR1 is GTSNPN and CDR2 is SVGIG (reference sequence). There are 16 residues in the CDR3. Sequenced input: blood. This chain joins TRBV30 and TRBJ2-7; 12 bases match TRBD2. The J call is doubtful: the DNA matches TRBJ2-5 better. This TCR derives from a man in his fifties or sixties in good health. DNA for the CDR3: TGTGCCTGGAGTGCTACCCTAGCGGGGGGGCAAGAGACCCAGTACTTC. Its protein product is CAWSATLAGGQETQYF.